This TCR beta chain was recovered during a study of identical twins. Findings of the study overall: Where beta out-of-frame sequences were concerned, excess twin sharing was weaker.

Comment on this clonotype: The antigen remains unidentified.

TCRdb redid the calling of the 5' RACE reads with MiXCR, one entry per CDR3 protein. The sample gives hundreds of thousands of distinct CDR3 sequences, 5.5% to 7.5% of which show up once; around 2% is in the top ten. V lost 5 bases and J lost 8; bases outside the gene matches: 7. CDR1 and CDR2 (germline): SGHVS, FQNEAQ. This CDR3 region has 13 residues. The specimen sequenced was naive T cells sorted from blood. The source of this sequence is a man aged 18 to 35 in good health. The V gene is TRBV7-8, the J gene TRBJ1-2; 8 bases agree with TRBD1. This chain's CDR3 is CASSLRQGLGYTF. In nucleotides, the CDR3 is TGTGCCAGCAGCCTACGACAGGGGTTGGGCTACACCTTC.